These 24 T cell receptor beta chains were all obtained from the same sample, sequenced in a study of a mutant IDH1 vaccine in newly diagnosed glioma (dated by TCRdb to about 2021). Read against the paper, the sample's time point label means: week 47, end of study. Every vaccine dose consisted of 300 ug of a 20-mer mutant IDH1 peptide in Montanide, administered subcutaneously together with topical imiquimod. These receptors' targets are unknown. Library preparation employed the immunoSEQ multiplex PCR assay. TCRdb carries this immuneACCESS record with in-frame sequences only. Its versions omit some clonotypes, under half of them owing to an unresolved V gene in the studies checked, with the rest unexplained. Recorded for this sample are just over 60,000 clones; roughly four fifths of them occurred a single time. Jointly, the top ten make up around 4% of the sample. The sequencing used PBMCs, collected from a glioma patient whose treatment included an IDH1 peptide vaccine. Source of these receptors: a man aged 25 to 45 with glioma.

The J gene is TRBJ1-5, the V gene TRBV30; weak D call: TRBD1 (5 bases). CDR1 and CDR2 from the germline V gene are GTSNPN and SVGIG (reference sequence). The CDR3 is made up of 13 amino acids. Trimming took 3 bases from V and 5 from J, leaving 11 bases between them. For the CDR3, the DNA is TGTGCCTGGAGCTGGGGCAGTTATCAGCCCCAGCATTTT. Its protein is CAWSWGSYQPQHF.

This clone was picked up a small number of times. The chain joins TRBV6-5 to TRBJ1-5; the D is unclear. The V and J ends lost 6 bases and 3 bases respectively, with 12 bases between them. The CDR3 extends over 14 amino acids. The germline V gene encodes CDR1 MNHEY and CDR2 SVGAGI. The CDR3 DNA is TGTGCCAGCAGCTTAGACGGACTCAATCAGCCCCAGCATTTT. Encoded protein: CASSLDGLNQPQHF.

This clone was seen just once. This chain connects TRBV28 to TRBJ2-6; D remains unclear. Trimming stripped 6 bases from V and 2 bases from J, with 14 bases between. Germline loops: CDR1 MDHEN, CDR2 SYDVKM. This CDR3 has 16 residues. CDR3 amino acids: CASSLGFWAGANVLTF. Here the CDR3 DNA reads TGTGCCAGCAGCCTAGGGTTTTGGGCTGGGGCCAACGTCCTGACTTTC.

The rearrangement uses TRBV30 and TRBJ2-7; TRBD1 matches at 8 bases. The J segment lost 6 bases and the V segment lost 5 bases, leaving 9 bases of the junction unmatched. CDR3 length: 13 residues. CDR1 is GTSNPN, CDR2 SVGIG, per germline (reference sequence). Here the CDR3 reads CAWLDRAVREQYF. For the CDR3, the DNA is TGTGCCTGGCTGGACAGGGCGGTACGCGAGCAGTACTTC.

The chain uses TRBV5-1 and TRBJ2-3; a weak D match, TRBD1 (6 bases). Trimming took off 4 bases at V and 2 bases at J, with 23 bases between the two ends. The CDR3 length is 18 residues. The germline V gene has CDR1 SGHRS and CDR2 YFSETQ. The CDR3 sequence is CASSPVPPRGRDTDTQYF. The CDR3, as DNA: TGCGCCAGCAGCCCAGTCCCCCCCAGGGGACGGGACACAGATACGCAGTATTTT.

This chain uses TRBV7-9 with TRBJ2-7; 9 bases agree with TRBD1. CDR1 is SEHNR and CDR2 is FQNEAQ in the germline V gene (reference sequence). Germline trimming cut 5 bases from V and 6 bases from J; bases unmatched to any gene: 8. The CDR3 has 14 residues. In nucleotides, the CDR3 is TGTGCCAGCAGCCGGGTTACAGGGGGCGCCGAGCAGTACTTC. Its protein product is CASSRVTGGAEQYF.

This clone was observed once. The chain couples TRBV7-2 to TRBJ2-7, with 10 bases that match TRBD2. The germline V gene encodes CDR1 SGHTA and CDR2 FQGNSA. V lost 1 base to trimming and J lost 2 bases; unmatched junction nucleotides: 2. The CDR3 is 15 residues long. The CDR3 sequence: CASSLGSGGAYEQYF. As DNA, the CDR3 is TGTGCCAGCAGCTTAGGAAGCGGGGGGGCCTACGAGCAGTACTTC.

This clone showed up just once. The chain couples TRBV5-6 to TRBJ2-7; 7 bases line up with TRBD1. The V segment lost 3 bases and the J segment 7 bases; nucleotides outside the gene matches: 13. Germline V gene sequence: CDR1 SGHDT, CDR2 YYEEEE. CDR3 length: 15 residues. The CDR3 coding sequence is TGTGCCAGCAGCTGGGGGACAGTCCCGTCGGGGGAGCAGTACTTC. Protein sequence: CASSWGTVPSGEQYF.

J is TRBJ2-7 and V is TRBV5-1, with 9 bases lining up with TRBD1. Germline CDR1 reads SGHRS; CDR2 reads YFSETQ. The length of the CDR3 is 15 residues. V lost 0 bases to trimming and J lost 5 bases; unmatched junction nucleotides: 6. CDR3 sequence: CASSLEGTGTNEQYF. CDR3 DNA sequence: TGCGCCAGCAGCTTGGAAGGGACAGGGACCAACGAGCAGTACTTC.

The rearrangement joins TRBV4-1 to TRBJ2-1, with D uncertain. Per the germline V gene, CDR1 is MGHRA and CDR2 is YSYEKL. Trimming shortened V by 3 bases and J by 4 bases, and 13 bases separated the two germline ends. This CDR3 comprises 15 residues. Here the CDR3 reads CASSQVVELYNEQFF. The DNA of the CDR3 is TGCGCCAGCAGCCAGGTCGTGGAGTTATACAATGAGCAGTTCTTC.

This clone was seen only once. The chain links TRBV5-6 to TRBJ2-5; D gene unclear. Trimming took off 3 bases at V and 5 bases at J, with 14 bases between the two ends. Germline-derived CDR1 and CDR2 are SGHDT and YYEEEE. The CDR3 contains 14 residues. The CDR3 region is CASSCVGVPETQYF. CDR3 DNA sequence: TGTGCCAGCAGCTGCGTTGGGGTTCCGGAGACCCAGTACTTC.

V gene TRBV5-1 combines with J gene TRBJ1-1, with D unresolved. V was shortened by 0 bases and J by 3 bases, with 12 bases between the two germline ends. In germline, CDR1 is SGHRS, CDR2 YFSETQ. The CDR3 runs to 15 residues. The CDR3 coding sequence is TGCGCCAGCAGCTTGGGACGGATATCCTACACTGAAGCTTTCTTT. Translated, it gives CASSLGRISYTEAFF.

The chain uses TRBV30 and TRBJ2-6; 8 nucleotides match TRBD1. The CDR3 loop spans 13 amino acids. Germline V lookup: CDR1 GTSNPN, CDR2 SVGIG (reference sequence). The V segment lost 8 bases and the J segment 3 bases; nucleotides outside the gene matches: 3. Here the CDR3 reads CAGQGYGANVLTF. CDR3 in DNA: TGTGCCGGACAGGGATATGGGGCCAACGTCCTGACTTTC.

This chain joins TRBV9 and TRBJ1-3; D gene ambiguous. Germline V gives CDR1 SGDLS, CDR2 YYNGEE. Trimming left V 0 bases short and J 0 bases short, with 10 bases between. This CDR3 comprises 16 residues. CDR3: CASSVDPGYSGNTIYF. In nucleotides, the CDR3 is TGTGCCAGCAGCGTAGACCCCGGGTACTCTGGAAACACCATATATTTT.

J is TRBJ1-2 and V is TRBV25-1, with 8 positions matching TRBD1. Germline V lookup: CDR1 MGHDK, CDR2 SYGVNS. The trim removed 4 bases at V and 4 bases at J, leaving 2 bases unmatched. The CDR3 totals 13 residues. CDR3 bases: TGTGCCAGCAGTGGGACAGGGAGCTATGGCTACACCTTC. Its translation: CASSGTGSYGYTF.

This clone was seen just once. This chain connects TRBV19 to TRBJ2-7; D tentatively fits TRBD1 or TRBD2 (5 bases each). V was pared by 4 bases and J by 6 bases, with 7 bases between. This CDR3 region has 11 residues. Germline loops: CDR1 LNHDA, CDR2 SQIVND (reference sequence). CDR3 sequence: CASSTGGEQYF. CDR3 DNA: TGTGCCAGTAGTACTGGGGGCGAGCAGTACTTC.

This rearrangement joins TRBV5-8 to TRBJ2-5; tentatively, D is TRBD1 or TRBD2 (5 bases each). The germline CDR1 and CDR2 sequences are SGHTS and YDEGEE. The CDR3 covers 13 residues. Trimming took off 2 bases at V and 9 bases at J, with 14 bases between the two ends. The CDR3 region is CASSFSGTPPQYF. Written as DNA, the CDR3 is TGTGCCAGCAGCTTTTCAGGGACGCCACCCCAGTACTTC.

The genes are TRBV5-6 and TRBJ2-7; 12 positions agree with TRBD2. CDR1 is SGHDT, CDR2 YYEEEE, per germline. The CDR3 totals 15 residues. V was clipped by 5 bases and J by 3 bases; unmatched bases: 6. CDR3 DNA sequence: TGTGCCAGCAGAAGGACTAGCGGGGAGGTCTACGAGCAGTACTTC. Protein product: CASRRTSGEVYEQYF.

The rearrangement uses TRBV4-2 and TRBJ1-2; no firm D call. Germline V gives CDR1 LGHNA, CDR2 YNFKEQ. The CDR3 is made up of 11 amino acids. V dropped 1 base and J dropped 8 bases, with 5 bases sitting between them. As DNA, the CDR3 is TGTGCCAGCAGCCAAGGAGAGGGCTACACCTTC. Amino acid sequence: CASSQGEGYTF.

V gene TRBV7-2 combines with J gene TRBJ2-7; D is unclear. The CDR3 covers 14 residues. The germline V gene has CDR1 SGHTA and CDR2 FQGNSA. Between the trimmed V and J ends, which lost 1 base and 0 bases, there was a span of 7 bases. Here the CDR3 reads CASSLGAGSYEQYF. CDR3 nucleotides: TGTGCCAGCAGCTTAGGGGCCGGCTCCTACGAGCAGTACTTC.

The V call is TRBV5-4, the J call TRBJ1-1; no clear D gene. CDR1 is SGHNT and CDR2 is YYREEE in the germline V gene (reference sequence). The length of the CDR3 is 12 residues. The germline V and J ends were trimmed by 4 bases and 5 bases, with 9 bases remaining between them. CDR3 loop: CASSRPGTEAFF. CDR3 coding DNA: TGTGCCAGCAGCCGACCGGGTACTGAAGCTTTCTTT. Looking up the rest from reference TRBV5-4 and TRBJ1-1 gives the full variable domain: ETGVTQSPTHLIKTRGQQVTLRCSSQSGHNTVSWYQQALGQGPQFIFQYYREEENGRGNFPPRFSGLQFPNYSSELNVNALELDDSALYLCASSRPGTEAFFGQGTRLTVV.

The chain is built from TRBV5-8 and TRBJ1-1, with TRBD1 identical over 9 bases. CDR1 SGHTS and CDR2 YDEGEE come from the germline V gene. With V trimmed by 5 bases and J by 1 base, 6 bases remained unmatched. This CDR3 has 15 residues. CDR3 amino acids: CASRSPGQGNTEAFF. CDR3 DNA sequence: TGTGCCAGCAGATCACCGGGACAGGGGAACACTGAAGCTTTCTTT.

The rearrangement uses TRBV5-5 and TRBJ2-5; D perhaps matches TRBD1 (6 bases). Trimming left V 2 bases short and J 3 bases short, with 17 bases between. The CDR3 consists of 16 residues. The germline gives CDR1 SGHKS, CDR2 YYEKEE (reference sequence). The CDR3 here is CASSLYGVTGKETQYF. The CDR3 nucleotides are TGTGCCAGCAGCTTATACGGCGTAACAGGGAAAGAGACCCAGTACTTC.

The V call is TRBV6-1, the J call TRBJ2-3; D is unresolved. This CDR3 has 14 residues. V was pared by 6 bases and J by 5 bases, with 15 bases between. The germline gives CDR1 MNHNS, CDR2 SASEGT. The CDR3 sequence is CASSEIKGRDTQYF. The DNA of the CDR3 is TGTGCCAGCAGCGAAATTAAGGGTAGAGATACGCAGTATTTT.